The 10 T cell receptor beta chains listed next were all sequenced from one sample in a study of blood T cells in healthy people across ages. The second PCR ran roughly 7 to 12 cycles with a sample-barcoded 5' primer and J-beta primers. TCRdb used MiXCR to reprocess the 5' RACE reads, holding one entry per CDR3 protein. In the table there are some 900,000 distinct CDR3 sequences, around 46% of which are singletons. The material sequenced was blood. The receptors come from a young man in good health.

This chain connects TRBV20-1 to TRBJ2-2, with no clear D. Germline values: CDR1 DFQATT, CDR2 SNEGSKA (reference sequence). The CDR3 is 14 residues long. V was shortened by 3 bases and J by 2 bases, with 10 bases between the two germline ends. The DNA for the CDR3 is TGCAGTGCTAGGGGTCAAAGAAACACCGGGGAGCTGTTTTTT. It yields the protein CSARGQRNTGELFF.

The chain couples TRBV4-1 to TRBJ2-1; D gene unclear. V gave up 2 bases and J gave up 10 bases, with 9 bases separating them. The length of the CDR3 is 12 residues. CDR1 and CDR2 (germline): MGHRA, YSYEKL. CDR3 sequence reads: CASSQQNWEQFF. CDR3 DNA: TGCGCCAGCAGCCAACAAAACTGGGAGCAGTTCTTC.

This chain joins TRBV28 and TRBJ2-3; 11 nucleotides line up with TRBD2. The CDR3 runs to 17 residues. V gave up 5 bases and J gave up 6 bases; unmatched junction bases: 13. Germline V gene lookup returns CDR1 MDHEN and CDR2 SYDVKM. The CDR3: CASSRKGLAVLWDTQYF. CDR3 coding DNA: TGTGCCAGCAGTCGCAAGGGACTAGCGGTGCTTTGGGATACGCAGTATTTT.

This chain uses TRBV2 with TRBJ2-7, with 8 bases fitting TRBD1. This CDR3 has 14 residues. J gave up 1 base and V 2 bases, and 1 base lay outside the gene matches. Germline V gene sequence: CDR1 SNHLY, CDR2 FYNNEI. CDR3: CASSEYRGSYEQYF. DNA for the CDR3: TGTGCCAGCAGTGAATACAGGGGGTCCTACGAGCAGTACTTC.

The sample holds a few counts of this clonotype. The chain employs TRBV11-2 and TRBJ2-7; the D gene is possibly TRBD2 (5 bases). The CDR3 sequence is 15 residues long. Germline V gives CDR1 SGHAT, CDR2 FQNNGV. V was shortened by 2 bases and J by 3 bases, with 14 bases between the two germline ends. CDR3 sequence (DNA): TGTGCCAGCAGCTTAACACCCGGGGAGCGCTACGAGCAGTACTTC. Translation gives CASSLTPGERYEQYF.

The gene calls are TRBV6-2 or TRBV6-3 and TRBJ1-4; D unclear. The V end was cut by 4 bases, the J end by 7 bases, with 13 bases between. Germline V lookup: CDR1 MNHEY, CDR2 SVGEGT. CDR3 size: 14 residues. CDR3 nucleotide sequence: TGTGCCAGCAGTTCACCGGAAGGGAGTGAAAAACTGTTTTTT. This sequence encodes CASSSPEGSEKLFF.

Notes on this clonotype: Compared with germline, one end of the junction differs, possibly owing to a read error. The gene calls are TRBV6-5 and TRBJ1-2; no definite D call. Germline lookup yields CDR1 MNHEY and CDR2 SVGAGI. The CDR3 extends over 16 amino acids. The CDR3 sequence is CANSYSTVRSESRYTF. DNA for the CDR3: TGTGCCAACAGTTACTCGACCGTCAGATCCGAGAGCCGCTACACCTTC.

The chain employs TRBV12-3 or TRBV12-4 and TRBJ2-3; the D gene is possibly TRBD2 (7 bases). The CDR3 runs 15 residues. V shed 10 bases and J shed 4 bases, with 21 bases lying between them. The CDR3 region has the DNA TGTGCCACCAAACCAGGGAGGGGGAGGGCAGATACGCAGTATTTT. It encodes CATKPGRGRADTQYF.

The chain recombines TRBV4-1 with TRBJ2-7; TRBD1 aligns across 9 bases. The CDR3 consists of 16 residues. Germline V gives CDR1 MGHRA, CDR2 YSYEKL. Trimming at V came to 3 bases and at J to 2 bases, leaving 8 bases not matched to a gene. The CDR3 reads CASSQWGTGSTYEQYF. The CDR3, as DNA: TGCGCCAGCAGCCAGTGGGGGACAGGGTCTACCTACGAGCAGTACTTC.

The chain links TRBV9 to TRBJ1-2, with D unclear. The CDR3 length is 13 residues. Deletions cut 2 bases from V and 4 bases from J, with 9 bases between. CDR1 and CDR2 (germline): SGDLS, YYNGEE. This CDR3 is CASSVSDVYGYTF. CDR3 nucleotides: TGTGCCAGCAGCGTTTCAGATGTCTATGGCTACACCTTC. Complete variable domain (other parts from reference TRBV9 and TRBJ1-2): DSGVTQTPKHLITATGQRVTLRCSPRSGDLSVYWYQQSLDQGLQFLIQYYNGEERAKGNILERFSAQQFPDLHSELNLSSLELGDSALYFCASSVSDVYGYTFGSGTRLTVV.